These 19 T cell receptor beta chains share one sample of origin, sequenced in a study of lymphopenia after photon versus proton radiotherapy (dated by TCRdb to about 2019). Library construction relied on the immunoSEQ multiplex PCR assay. The table comes from immuneACCESS by way of TCRdb, which keeps in-frame sequences with V and J called. Part of the clones is missing from these tables; in studies checked, under half for an unresolved V gene and the rest for unknown reasons. The sample table shows around 30,000 clones, and 84% are seen once. Clones ranked in the top ten supply about 14% of the sample. The sample was peripheral blood, taken from a patient treated with proton-based radiotherapy. Source of these receptors: a woman aged 70-85 years with pancreatic cancer.

This clone came up once. This rearrangement joins TRBV2 to TRBJ1-1; D might be TRBD1 (6 bases). The length of the CDR3 is 13 residues. Per germline, CDR1 SNHLY and CDR2 FYNNEI. The ends were cut back, 10 bases at V and 1 base at J, with 13 bases in the middle. The CDR3 protein is CATSGTRNTEAFF. In DNA, the CDR3 is TGTGCCACTTCCGGGACAAGGAACACTGAAGCTTTCTTT.

This clone was counted a single time. This rearrangement joins TRBV18 to TRBJ2-1; 7 bases are a match to TRBD1. Germline V gene data show CDR1 as KGHSH and CDR2 as LQKENI. V lost 6 bases, J lost 6 bases, and 5 bases stayed unmatched. The CDR3 loop spans 13 amino acids. This chain's CDR3 is CASSLDRSNEQFF. CDR3 DNA sequence: TGTGCCAGCTCCTTGGACAGGAGCAATGAGCAGTTCTTC.

The chain combines TRBV6-1 with TRBJ2-7; D perhaps matches TRBD2 (6 bases). Looked up from germline, CDR1 is MNHNS and CDR2 is SASEGT. V lost 8 bases, J lost 8 bases, and 22 bases lay in between. The CDR3 has 14 residues. CDR3 amino acids: CASVEGTYSSKQYF. CDR3 coding DNA: TGTGCCAGCGTAGAAGGGACTTACTCATCGAAGCAGTACTTC.

CDR3: CASSPFAGSTYEQYF. Written as DNA, the CDR3 is TGTGCCAGCTCACCATTCGCAGGGTCCACCTACGAGCAGTACTTC. The chain is built from TRBV18 and TRBJ2-7; a possible D gene is TRBD1 (5 bases). Per germline, CDR1 KGHSH and CDR2 LQKENI. V shed 2 bases and J shed 2 bases, with 13 bases lying between them. The CDR3 has 15 residues.

V is TRBV10-1 and J is TRBJ2-3; D is possibly TRBD2 (6 bases). The V end was cut by 8 bases, the J end by 1 base, with 16 bases between. The CDR3 is 15 residues long. The germline gives CDR1 WNHNN, CDR2 SYGVQD (reference sequence). The CDR3 region is CASRPGEDRTDTQYF. In nucleotides, the CDR3 is TGCGCCAGCCGACCTGGGGAGGATCGCACAGATACGCAGTATTTT.

J is TRBJ2-1 and V is TRBV7-9; 10 bases match TRBD1. The V and J ends lost 1 base and 8 bases, in that order; junction bases with no gene match: 8. The length of the CDR3 is 16 residues. The germline gives CDR1 SEHNR, CDR2 FQNEAQ (reference sequence). The chain's CDR3 is CASSLDRRQGADEQFF. CDR3 in DNA: TGTGCCAGCAGCTTAGACCGCCGACAGGGGGCAGATGAGCAGTTCTTC.

This clone was counted once. This chain links TRBV11-3 with TRBJ2-7; 9 nucleotides line up with TRBD2. Germline V gives CDR1 SGHNT, CDR2 YENEEA. The V segment lost 5 bases and the J segment 4 bases; nucleotides outside the gene matches: 9. This CDR3 contains 15 residues. The CDR3 DNA sequence: TGTGCCAGCAGCCCTAGGGCTAGCGGGGCGTACGAGCAGTACTTC. It codes for CASSPRASGAYEQYF.

J is TRBJ2-7 and V is TRBV21-1. TRBV21-1 is flagged as a pseudogene. CDR3 length equals 11 residues. The CDR3: CASSKKYEQYF. In DNA form, the CDR3 reads TGTGCCAGCAGCAAAAAGTACGAGCAGTACTTC.

The table lists this clone with a count of one. The V and J genes are TRBV12-1 and TRBJ1-1; the D call of TRBD1 is as the table states it, not checked on the DNA. TRBV12-1 is a known pseudogene. The CDR3 covers 16 residues. In DNA form, the CDR3 reads TGTGCCAGCAGCTTTGGGCGGGACAGGGAAAACACTGAAGCTTTCTTT. This gives the protein CASSFGRDRENTEAFF.

CDR3 in DNA: TGTGCCAGTAGTGCCCGGGACCGACTACGCTCTGGAAACACCATATATTTT. This gives the protein CASSARDRLRSGNTIYF. V and J are TRBV19 and TRBJ1-3, with D possibly TRBD1 on 5 matching bases. CDR1 is LNHDA, CDR2 SQIVND, per germline (reference sequence). This CDR3 spans 17 amino acids. Trimming took 5 bases from V and 0 from J, leaving 17 bases between them.

The V call is TRBV2, the J call TRBJ2-1, with 7 nucleotides matching TRBD2. The CDR3 covers 12 residues. Trimming took 1 base from V and 12 from J; bases not matched to a gene: 3. Germline CDR1 SNHLY, CDR2 FYNNEI. In DNA, the CDR3 is TGTGCCAGCAGTGAAGGGGGAGGGAGGCAGTTCTTC. It translates to CASSEGGGRQFF.

The rearrangement joins TRBV7-9 to TRBJ2-1; the match to TRBD2 covers 16 bases. With V trimmed by 5 bases and J by 9 bases, 4 bases remained unmatched. Per the germline V gene, CDR1 is SEHNR and CDR2 is FQNEAQ (reference sequence). The CDR3 loop spans 15 amino acids. The chain's CDR3 is CASSPGTSGRVEQFF. In DNA form, the CDR3 reads TGTGCCAGCAGCCCGGGGACTAGCGGGAGGGTTGAGCAGTTCTTC.

The chain joins TRBV27 to TRBJ2-3; D may be TRBD2 (7 bases). The CDR3 is 17 residues long. Germline CDR1 MNHEY, CDR2 SMNVEV (reference sequence). V was trimmed by 2 bases and J by 4 bases, leaving 19 bases between them. The CDR3 protein is CASSLPPRGRFADTQYF. CDR3 DNA sequence: TGTGCCAGCAGTTTACCCCCGCGGGGGCGGTTCGCAGATACGCAGTATTTT.

This clone came up once. The chain couples TRBV6-1 to TRBJ2-7, with 7 bases fitting TRBD2. Germline trimming cut 7 bases from V and 1 base from J; bases unmatched to any gene: 10. This CDR3 spans 15 amino acids. Germline CDR1 is MNHNS and CDR2 is SASEGT. The CDR3 protein is CASNPIGEGSYEQYF. The CDR3 region has the DNA TGTGCCAGCAACCCGATCGGGGAGGGTTCCTACGAGCAGTACTTC.

The chain employs TRBV10-3 and TRBJ2-2; 10 bases map to TRBD2. Germline CDR1 and CDR2: ENHRY and SYGVKD. The J segment lost 7 bases and the V segment lost 10 bases, leaving 9 bases of the junction unmatched. The CDR3 is 14 residues long. The CDR3 bases are TGTGCCACCCTAGCGGGAGTAGGAAACGGGGAGCTGTTTTTT. This codes for CATLAGVGNGELFF.

This chain connects TRBV9 to TRBJ1-4, with TRBD1 matching 7 bases. J lost 5 bases, V lost 4 bases, and 5 bases had no gene match. CDR1 SGDLS and CDR2 YYNGEE come from the germline V gene. This CDR3 contains 14 residues. This CDR3 is CASSRDSENEKLFF. The DNA for the CDR3 is TGTGCCAGCAGCCGGGACAGCGAGAATGAAAAACTGTTTTTT.

The chain links TRBV19 to TRBJ2-4, with 9 bases fitting TRBD1. After removal of 8 bases from V and 12 bases from J, the junction contained 8 bases not matched to a gene. The CDR3 is made up of 12 amino acids. In germline, CDR1 is LNHDA, CDR2 SQIVND (reference sequence). The CDR3 DNA is TGTGCCAGTTCTACCGGGACAGGGCGTCAGTACTTC. This codes for CASSTGTGRQYF.

The genes are TRBV5-6 and TRBJ2-3, with 12 bases matching TRBD2. The CDR3 length is 19 residues. In germline, CDR1 is SGHDT, CDR2 YYEEEE. V dropped 0 bases and J dropped 0; count of bases not matched to a gene: 8. The CDR3 nucleotides read TGTGCCAGCAGCTTGGGGCTAGCGGGAGGGGCTACTAGCACAGATACGCAGTATTTT. Translating gives CASSLGLAGGATSTDTQYF. Variable domain in full (rest from reference TRBV5-6 and TRBJ2-3): DAGVTQSPTHLIKTRGQQVTLRCSPKSGHDTVSWYQQALGQGPQFIFQYYEEEERQRGNFPDRFSGHQFPNYSSELNVNALLLGDSALYLCASSLGLAGGATSTDTQYFGPGTRLTVL.

The CDR3 region is CASMRTGETYEQYF. CDR3 DNA sequence: TGTGCCAGCATGAGGACAGGGGAGACCTACGAGCAGTACTTC. The genes are TRBV7-9 and TRBJ2-7, with 9 positions matching TRBD1. This CDR3 is built from 14 residues. Germline V gene sequence: CDR1 SEHNR, CDR2 FQNEAQ (reference sequence). V shed 7 bases, J shed 2 bases, and the junction held 6 bases outside the gene matches. Drawing the rest from reference TRBV7-9 and TRBJ2-7, the complete variable domain is DTGVSQNPRHKITKRGQNVTFRCDPISEHNRLYWYRQTLGQGPEFLTYFQNEAQLEKSRLLSDRFSAERPKGSFSTLEIQRTEQGDSAMYLCASMRTGETYEQYFGPGTRLTVT.